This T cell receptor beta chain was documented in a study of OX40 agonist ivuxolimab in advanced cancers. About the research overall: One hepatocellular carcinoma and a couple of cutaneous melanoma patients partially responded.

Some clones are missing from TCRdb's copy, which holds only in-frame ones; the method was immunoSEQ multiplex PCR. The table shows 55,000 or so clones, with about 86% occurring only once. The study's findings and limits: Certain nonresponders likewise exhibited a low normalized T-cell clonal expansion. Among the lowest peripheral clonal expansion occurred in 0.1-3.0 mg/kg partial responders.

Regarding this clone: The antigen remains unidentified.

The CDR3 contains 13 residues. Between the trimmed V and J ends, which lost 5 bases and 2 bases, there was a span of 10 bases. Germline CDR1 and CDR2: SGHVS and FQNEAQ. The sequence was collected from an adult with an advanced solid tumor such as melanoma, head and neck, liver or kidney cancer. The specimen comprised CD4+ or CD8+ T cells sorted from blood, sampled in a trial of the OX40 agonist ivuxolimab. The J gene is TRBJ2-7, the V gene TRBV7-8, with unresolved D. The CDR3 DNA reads TGTGCCAGCAGCCAGGCTCTACCCTACGAGCAGTACTTC. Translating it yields CASSQALPYEQYF.